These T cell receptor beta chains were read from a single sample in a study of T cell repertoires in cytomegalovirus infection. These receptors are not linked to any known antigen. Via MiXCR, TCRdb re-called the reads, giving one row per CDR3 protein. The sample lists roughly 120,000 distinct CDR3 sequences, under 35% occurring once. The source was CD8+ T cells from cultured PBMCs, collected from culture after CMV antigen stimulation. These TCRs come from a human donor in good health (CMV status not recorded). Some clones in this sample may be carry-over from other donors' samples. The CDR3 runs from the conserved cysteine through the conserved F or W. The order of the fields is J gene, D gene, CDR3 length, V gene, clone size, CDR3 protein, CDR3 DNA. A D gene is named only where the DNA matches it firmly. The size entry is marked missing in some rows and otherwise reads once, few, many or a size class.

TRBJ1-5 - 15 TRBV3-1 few CASSQNPDSNQPQHF TGTGCCAGCAGCCAAAATCCCGATAGCAATCAGCCCCAGCATTTT
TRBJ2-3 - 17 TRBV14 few CASSQELVTRSTDTQYF TGTGCCAGCAGCCAAGAATTAGTTACTCGAAGCACAGATACGCAGTATTTT
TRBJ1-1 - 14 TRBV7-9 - CASSLAGPLEGAFF TGTGCCAGCAGCTTAGCGGGACCCCTCGAAGGAGCTTTCTTT
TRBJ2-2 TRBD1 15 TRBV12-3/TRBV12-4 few CASRWGTDFTGELFF TGTGCCAGCAGATGGGGGACAGACTTCACCGGGGAGCTGTTTTTT
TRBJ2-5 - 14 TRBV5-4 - CASSSSGTEETQYF TGTGCCAGCAGCTCCTCCGGGACGGAAGAGACCCAGTACTTC
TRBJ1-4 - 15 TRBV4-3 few CASSQDRFGDEKLFF TGCGCCAGCAGCCAAGATCGATTTGGGGATGAAAAACTGTTTTTT
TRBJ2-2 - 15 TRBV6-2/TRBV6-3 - CASSPLSISPGELFF TGTGCCAGCAGTCCACTAAGTATTTCCCCCGGGGAGCTGTTTTTT
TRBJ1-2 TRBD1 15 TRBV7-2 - CASSSRTGGGYGYTF TGTGCCAGCAGTTCAAGAACAGGGGGTGGCTATGGCTACACCTTC
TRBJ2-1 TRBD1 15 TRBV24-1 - CATSGQGADYNEQFF TGTGCCACCAGTGGACAGGGCGCGGACTACAATGAGCAGTTCTTC
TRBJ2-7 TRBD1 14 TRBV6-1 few CASSGRTGPHEQYF TGTGCCAGCAGTGGAAGGACAGGGCCCCACGAGCAGTACTTC
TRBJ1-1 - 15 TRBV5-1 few CASSPARGGKAEAFF TGCGCCAGCAGCCCGGCCAGGGGAGGAAAAGCTGAAGCTTTCTTT
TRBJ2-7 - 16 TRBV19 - CASSISWAGGTYEQYF TGTGCCAGTAGTATCAGCTGGGCGGGTGGTACCTACGAGCAGTACTTC
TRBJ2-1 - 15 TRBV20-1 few CSASRLPSSYNEQFF TGCAGTGCTAGTCGACTACCCAGCTCCTACAATGAGCAGTTCTTC
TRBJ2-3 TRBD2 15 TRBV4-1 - CASSRTLAGADTQYF TGCGCCAGCAGCCGCACACTAGCGGGGGCAGATACACAGTATTTT
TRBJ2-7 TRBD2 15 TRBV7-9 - CASSLSGTYSYEQYF TGTGCCAGCAGCTTAAGCGGGACCTACTCCTACGAGCAGTACTTC
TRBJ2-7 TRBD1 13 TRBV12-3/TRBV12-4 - CASSTGVFLEQYF TGTGCCAGCAGTACAGGGGTTTTTCTCGAGCAGTACTTC
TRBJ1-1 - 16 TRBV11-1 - CASSLVGQGISTEAFF TGTGCCAGCAGCTTAGTGGGACAAGGCATTTCCACTGAAGCTTTCTTT
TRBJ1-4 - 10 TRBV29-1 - CSVFVEKLFF TGCAGCGTTTTCGTAGAAAAACTGTTTTTT
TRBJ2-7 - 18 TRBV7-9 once CASSSVGRGGIRPGEQYF TGTGCCAGCAGCTCAGTGGGAAGGGGGGGAATACGGCCGGGCGAGCAGTACTTC
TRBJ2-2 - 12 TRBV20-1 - CSARPYTGELFF TGCAGTGCTAGACCGTACACCGGGGAGCTGTTTTTT
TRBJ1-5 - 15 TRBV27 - CASSLSGGSNQPQHF TGTGCCAGCAGTTTATCTGGCGGTAGCAATCAGCCCCAGCATTTT
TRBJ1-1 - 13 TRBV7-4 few CASSLAFGGQAFF TGTGCCAGCAGCTTAGCCTTCGGAGGCCAAGCTTTCTTT
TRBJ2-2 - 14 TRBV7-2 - CASSLGVSSVELFF TGTGCCAGCAGCTTAGGGGTTTCTAGCGTGGAGCTGTTTTTT
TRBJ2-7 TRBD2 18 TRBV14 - CASSQELLAGGGSYEQYF TGTGCCAGCAGCCAAGAGCTACTAGCGGGGGGGGGATCCTACGAGCAGTACTTC
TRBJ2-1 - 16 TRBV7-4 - CASRRAGGEFGYEQFF TGTGCCAGCAGGCGAGCCGGCGGAGAGTTTGGCTATGAGCAGTTCTTC
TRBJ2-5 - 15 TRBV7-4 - CASSLGPKWEETQYF TGTGCCAGCAGCTTAGGCCCAAAGTGGGAAGAGACCCAGTACTTC
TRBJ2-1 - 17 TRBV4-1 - CASSKTEVRRSYNEQFF TGCGCCAGCAGCAAAACTGAGGTCCGCCGTTCCTACAATGAGCAGTTCTTC
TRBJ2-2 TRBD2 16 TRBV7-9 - CASSFTSGVATGELFF TGTGCCAGCAGCTTCACTAGCGGGGTTGCGACCGGGGAGCTGTTTTTT
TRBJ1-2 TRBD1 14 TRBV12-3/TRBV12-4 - CASSSGTGMRGYTF TGTGCCAGCAGTTCGGGGACAGGGATGCGAGGCTACACCTTC
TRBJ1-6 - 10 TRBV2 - CASRGGPLHF TGTGCCAGCAGGGGGGGACCCCTCCACTTT
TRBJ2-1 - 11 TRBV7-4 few CASRSMYEQFF TGTGCCAGCAGATCGATGTATGAGCAGTTCTTC
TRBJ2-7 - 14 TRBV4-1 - CASSQSSPTVEQYF TGCGCCAGCAGCCAGTCTAGCCCGACTGTCGAGCAGTACTTC
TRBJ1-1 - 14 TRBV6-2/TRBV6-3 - CASRLDSLNTEAFF TGTGCCAGCAGATTGGACAGCCTGAACACTGAAGCTTTCTTT
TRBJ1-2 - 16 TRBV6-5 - CASSYSGSEANYGYTF TGTGCCAGCAGTTATTCGGGGTCTGAAGCTAACTATGGCTACACCTTC
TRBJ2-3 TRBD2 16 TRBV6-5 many CASSYGLAGDPDTQYF TGTGCCAGCAGTTACGGACTAGCGGGTGATCCAGATACGCAGTATTTT
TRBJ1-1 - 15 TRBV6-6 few CASSYRAMENTEAFF TGTGCCAGCAGTTACAGGGCGATGGAGAACACTGAAGCTTTCTTT
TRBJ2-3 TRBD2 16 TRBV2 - CASKGLAGDPTDTQYF TGTGCCAGCAAGGGGCTAGCGGGGGACCCCACAGATACGCAGTATTTT
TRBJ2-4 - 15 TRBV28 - CASSPRGAAKNIQYF TGTGCCAGCAGTCCCCGGGGGGCAGCCAAAAACATTCAGTACTTC
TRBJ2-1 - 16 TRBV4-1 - CASSQDSWGGRGEQFF TGCGCCAGCAGCCAAGATTCGTGGGGGGGCCGCGGAGAGCAGTTCTTC
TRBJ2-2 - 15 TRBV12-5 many CASGLVIGGVGELFF TGTGCTAGTGGTTTGGTAATCGGGGGTGTCGGGGAGCTGTTTTTT
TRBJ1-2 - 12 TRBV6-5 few CASSLVGASYTF TGTGCCAGCAGTTTGGTGGGGGCGAGCTACACCTTC
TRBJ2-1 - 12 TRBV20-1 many CSARSREHEQFF TGCAGTGCTAGATCCAGGGAACATGAGCAGTTCTTC
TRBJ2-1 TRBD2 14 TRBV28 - CASRLAGDVNEQFF TGTGCCAGCAGGTTAGCGGGGGATGTGAATGAGCAGTTCTTC
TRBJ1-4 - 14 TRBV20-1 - CSASSGVTNEKLFF TGCAGTGCTAGCTCGGGCGTGACTAATGAAAAACTGTTTTTT
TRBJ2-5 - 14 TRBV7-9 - CASSSEGQRWTQYF TGTGCCAGCAGCTCGGAGGGACAACGGTGGACCCAGTACTTC
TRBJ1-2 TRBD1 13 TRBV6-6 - CASSDGTGWRYTF TGTGCCAGCAGTGACGGGACAGGGTGGCGCTACACCTTC
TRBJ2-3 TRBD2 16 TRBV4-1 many CASSQESLAGTDTQYF TGCGCCAGCAGCCAAGAAAGTCTAGCGGGCACAGATACGCAGTATTTT
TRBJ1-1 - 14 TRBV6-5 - CASSYSVLGTEAFF TGTGCCAGCAGTTACTCGGTGCTCGGCACTGAAGCTTTCTTT
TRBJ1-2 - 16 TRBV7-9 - CASSFIQLQGHYGYTF TGTGCCAGCAGCTTTATCCAACTTCAGGGACACTATGGCTACACCTTC
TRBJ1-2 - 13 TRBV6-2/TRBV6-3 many CASSTVSNYGYTF TGTGCCAGTTCGACAGTGTCTAACTATGGCTACACCTTC